Each of the 32 T cell receptor beta chains below was sequenced from the same sample in a study of blood T cell repertoires in COVID-19. Produced via immunoSEQ multiplex PCR; TCRdb's table is partial and in-frame only. The top ten clones hold roughly 3% of a sample with almost 55,000 clones, around four fifths of them seen once. The sample comprised peripheral blood. These receptors all stem from a man over 45 with acute or convalescent COVID-19.

The rearrangement links TRBV7-3 to TRBJ2-1; D not certain. Germline CDR1 SGHTA, CDR2 FQGTGA. The V gene lost 2 bases and the J gene lost 9 bases, with 11 bases spanning the gap. The CDR3 consists of 13 residues. This CDR3 is CASSLGTVGEQFF. The CDR3 DNA reads as TGTGCCAGCAGCTTAGGTACAGTAGGTGAGCAGTTCTTC.

The table lists this clone with a few counts. The V and J genes are TRBV7-9 and TRBJ1-5; D perhaps matches TRBD1 (6 bases). Trimming pared 6 bases from V and 4 bases from J, leaving 10 bases between. Germline values: CDR1 SEHNR, CDR2 FQNEAQ (reference sequence). The CDR3 consists of 13 residues. The DNA for the CDR3 is TGTGCCAGCAGTTACGACAGGAATCAGCCCCAGCATTTT. Its translation is CASSYDRNQPQHF.

The chain employs TRBV12-3 or TRBV12-4 and TRBJ1-2; 7 bases are shared with TRBD1. V shed 6 bases and J 4 bases; nucleotides not matched to a gene: 5. The CDR3 spans 13 residues. The CDR3 sequence: CASRRDSFYGYTF. The CDR3 nucleotides read TGTGCCAGCAGGCGGGACAGCTTCTATGGCTACACCTTC.

CDR3 coding DNA: TGCGCCAGCAGCCAAGCTCACCTCGGGGGGATGGGGTATGGCTACACCTTC. Encoded protein: CASSQAHLGGMGYGYTF. The rearrangement joins TRBV4-1 to TRBJ1-2, with D perhaps matching TRBD1 (5 bases). The germline gives CDR1 MGHRA, CDR2 YSYEKL. The V end lost 1 base, the J end lost 5 bases, and 20 bases lay between the germline ends. The CDR3 covers 17 residues.

The J gene is TRBJ2-2, the V gene TRBV28, with 9 bases lining up with TRBD1. Trimming at V came to 4 bases and at J to 4 bases, leaving 4 bases not matched to a gene. The CDR3 sequence is 15 residues long. The germline V gene has CDR1 MDHEN and CDR2 SYDVKM. The CDR3 DNA follows: TGTGCCAGCAGTTGGTTGGGACAGGGCACCGGGGAGCTGTTTTTT. Translated, it gives CASSWLGQGTGELFF.

This clone was recorded only once. The gene calls are TRBV3-1 (or the pseudogene TRBV3-2) and TRBJ2-1, with 13 bases that match TRBD2. Germline lookup yields CDR1 LGHDT and CDR2 YNNKEL (reference sequence). With 0 bases clipped from V and 9 bases from J, the junction kept 14 bases outside the gene matches. The CDR3 is 19 amino acids. CDR3 residues: CASSQDRSYTSGGAVEQFF. The CDR3 DNA reads TGTGCCAGCAGCCAAGATCGGTCTTATACTAGCGGGGGGGCTGTTGAGCAGTTCTTC.

This clone has just a few counts. V is TRBV15 and J is TRBJ1-1, with TRBD1 matching 7 bases. Unmatched junction bases numbered 5, after V lost 0 bases and J lost 4 bases. Looked up from germline, CDR1 is LNHNV and CDR2 is YYDKDF (reference sequence). The CDR3 covers 15 residues. The CDR3 DNA reads as TGTGCCACCAGCAGAGAGGACAGGAGGGGCACTGAAGCTTTCTTT. It specifies CATSREDRRGTEAFF.

This clone was counted a single time. The chain combines TRBV27 with TRBJ2-3, with D possibly being TRBD1 (6 bases). CDR3 length equals 15 residues. Germline CDR1 MNHEY, CDR2 SMNVEV (reference sequence). V lost 4 bases and J lost 0, with 11 bases in between. CDR3 amino acids: CASSWNRESTDTQYF. In nucleotides, the CDR3 is TGTGCCAGCAGTTGGAACAGGGAGAGCACAGATACGCAGTATTTT.

The chain combines TRBV2 with TRBJ1-2; TRBD1 matches at 10 bases. This CDR3 has 13 amino acids. Germline V gene lookup returns CDR1 SNHLY and CDR2 FYNNEI. The V segment lost 9 bases and the J segment 1 base; nucleotides outside the gene matches: 2. Here the CDR3 DNA reads TGTGCCAGTTGGGACAGGGGTAACTATGGCTACACCTTC. Amino acids: CASWDRGNYGYTF.

The rearrangement uses TRBV5-8 and TRBJ2-1; 11 bases are shared with TRBD1. V dropped 4 bases and J dropped 8; count of bases not matched to a gene: 8. The CDR3 has 15 residues. Germline lookup yields CDR1 SGHTS and CDR2 YDEGEE. CDR3 sequence reads: CASSGRTGGIDEQFF. CDR3 DNA: TGTGCCAGCAGCGGGAGGACAGGGGGCATCGATGAGCAGTTCTTC.

V and J are TRBV6-1 and TRBJ1-1; possible D gene TRBD1, 5 bases. The CDR3 spans 15 residues. The germline V and J ends were trimmed by 4 bases and 1 base, with 13 bases remaining between them. CDR1 is MNHNS and CDR2 is SASEGT in the germline V gene. Here the CDR3 DNA reads TGTGCCAGCAGTGGGACCGACAGCTCGAACACTGAAGCTTTCTTT. It codes for CASSGTDSSNTEAFF.

The chain uses TRBV4-1 and TRBJ2-2; 7 bases are shared with TRBD2. This CDR3 region has 15 residues. Looked up from germline, CDR1 is MGHRA and CDR2 is YSYEKL. With V trimmed by 2 bases and J by 6 bases, 6 bases remained unmatched. DNA for the CDR3: TGCGCCAGCAGCCAAAATGGCGCGGGGGCCGGGGAGCTGTTTTTT. Protein: CASSQNGAGAGELFF.

In its sample, this clone is medium-sized. The gene calls are TRBV13 and TRBJ1-1; perhaps TRBD1 as D (5 bases). CDR3 length: 16 residues. Trimming shortened V by 2 bases and J by 1 base, and 14 bases separated the two germline ends. Germline V lookup: CDR1 PRHDT, CDR2 FYEKMQ (reference sequence). CDR3 amino acids: CASSLRGSGQNTEAFF. DNA of the CDR3: TGTGCCAGCAGCTTAAGGGGTAGCGGACAGAACACTGAAGCTTTCTTT.

The gene calls are TRBV18 and TRBJ1-1; a possible D gene is TRBD1 (6 bases). This CDR3 contains 17 residues. V gave up 4 bases and J gave up 1 base, with 19 bases separating them. Germline V lookup: CDR1 KGHSH, CDR2 LQKENI. The chain's CDR3 is CASSLQGLYGQNTEAFF. The CDR3 DNA is TGTGCCAGCTCACTACAGGGTTTATACGGGCAGAACACTGAAGCTTTCTTT.

This chain uses TRBV19 with TRBJ2-4; 9 bases are shared with TRBD2. CDR1 LNHDA and CDR2 SQIVND come from the germline V gene (reference sequence). The CDR3 length is 16 residues. V shed 5 bases and J 0 bases; nucleotides not matched to a gene: 5. The CDR3 is CASSGTSLLAKNIQYF. The CDR3 DNA is TGTGCCAGTAGTGGGACTAGCCTTCTAGCCAAAAACATTCAGTACTTC.

This chain connects TRBV19 to TRBJ1-1, with D perhaps matching TRBD1 (5 bases). V lost 5 bases and J 2 bases, leaving 12 bases between the germline ends. Germline lookup yields CDR1 LNHDA and CDR2 SQIVND (reference sequence). The CDR3 length is 14 residues. DNA of the CDR3: TGTGCCAGTAGTGAAGGGGCCCCCAACACTGAAGCTTTCTTT. Amino acid sequence: CASSEGAPNTEAFF. Full variable domain (missing parts from reference TRBV19 and TRBJ1-1): DGGITQSPKYLFRKEGQNVTLSCEQNLNHDAMYWYRQDPGQGLRLIYYSQIVNDFQKGDIAEGYSVSREKKESFPLTVTSAQKNPTAFYLCASSEGAPNTEAFFGQGTRLTVV.

V is TRBV7-9 and J is TRBJ1-2; D may be TRBD1 (6 bases). This CDR3 is 15 amino acids long. V gave up 1 base and J gave up 5 bases, with 14 bases separating them. Per germline, CDR1 SEHNR and CDR2 FQNEAQ (reference sequence). The CDR3 region is CASSLEQGIEYGYTF. The CDR3 nucleotides read TGTGCCAGCAGCTTAGAACAGGGTATAGAGTATGGCTACACCTTC.

V and J are TRBV7-9 and TRBJ2-7; 10 bases agree with TRBD2. CDR1 and CDR2 (germline): SEHNR, FQNEAQ (reference sequence). CDR3 size: 14 residues. Losses at the gene ends were 5 bases for V and 6 bases for J; bases not matched to a gene: 7. The DNA of the CDR3 is TGTGCCAGCAGCGATCTAGCGGGAGTAGCCGAGCAGTACTTC. Residues: CASSDLAGVAEQYF.

The chain joins TRBV9 to TRBJ1-1; 9 nucleotides line up with TRBD1. Trimming took 4 bases from V and 6 from J; bases not matched to a gene: 7. The CDR3 spans 14 residues. Looked up from germline, CDR1 is SGDLS and CDR2 is YYNGEE. The CDR3 is CASSSITGGSEAFF. In DNA form, the CDR3 reads TGTGCCAGCAGCTCAATCACAGGGGGCTCTGAAGCTTTCTTT.

J is TRBJ2-7 and V is TRBV6-5; D is perhaps TRBD2 (5 bases). This CDR3 region has 14 residues. Germline loops: CDR1 MNHEY, CDR2 SVGAGI. V was pared by 5 bases and J by 1 base, with 12 bases between. The CDR3 sequence: CASSSEGPSYEQYF. CDR3 DNA sequence: TGTGCCAGCAGTAGTGAGGGTCCGTCCTACGAGCAGTACTTC.

In its sample, this clone was seen once. This sequence joins TRBV19 and TRBJ1-2; the D is unclear. Trimming stripped 0 bases from V and 8 bases from J, with 10 bases between. This CDR3 is 13 amino acids long. Germline CDR1 is LNHDA and CDR2 is SQIVND (reference sequence). The CDR3 DNA reads TGTGCCAGTAGTATAGATCATCGGAGCGGCTACACCTTC. This sequence encodes CASSIDHRSGYTF.

This chain uses TRBV24-1 with TRBJ2-5; possibly TRBD1 for D (6 bases). Trimming shortened V by 10 bases and J by 2 bases, and 13 bases separated the two germline ends. The germline V gene encodes CDR1 KGHDR and CDR2 SFDVKD. This CDR3 spans 13 amino acids. The CDR3 sequence is CATSDSWQETQYF. The DNA for the CDR3 is TGTGCCACATCGGACAGTTGGCAAGAGACCCAGTACTTC.

This chain joins TRBV28 and TRBJ1-5; D ambiguous. CDR1 and CDR2 (germline): MDHEN, SYDVKM. The CDR3 sequence is 13 residues long. V lost 4 bases, J lost 8 bases, and 12 bases lay in between. The CDR3 here is CASSYSRDKPQHF. CDR3 nucleotide sequence: TGTGCCAGCAGTTACTCTCGGGATAAGCCCCAGCATTTT. Using reference TRBV28 and TRBJ1-5 for the parts outside the CDR3, the full variable domain is DVKVTQSSRYLVKRTGEKVFLECVQDMDHENMFWYRQDPGLGLRLIYFSYDVKMKEKGDIPEGYSVSREKKERFSLILESASTNQTSMYLCASSYSRDKPQHFGDGTRLSIL.

This chain links TRBV6-5 with TRBJ2-5; 12 nucleotides agree with TRBD1. The CDR3 has 15 residues. Trimming at V came to 5 bases and at J to 4 bases, leaving 5 bases not matched to a gene. Germline V CDR1 and CDR2: MNHEY, SVGAGI. The CDR3 reads CASSPRDRGRETQYF. CDR3 DNA sequence: TGTGCCAGCAGTCCACGGGACAGGGGGCGAGAGACCCAGTACTTC.

The V and J genes are TRBV29-1 and TRBJ1-1, with unresolved D. The CDR3 totals 10 residues. Germline values: CDR1 SQVTM, CDR2 ANQGSEA. V was clipped by 6 bases and J by 5 bases, with 7 bases between them. The CDR3 bases are TGCAGCGTCCGGGATACTGAAGCTTTCTTT. Translating gives CSVRDTEAFF.

The chain couples TRBV2 to TRBJ2-2, with D uncertain. CDR1 SNHLY and CDR2 FYNNEI come from the germline V gene. Deletions cut 7 bases from V and 4 bases from J, with 10 bases between. This CDR3 spans 13 amino acids. CDR3 nucleotides: TGTGCCAGCAACTACGTAAGCACCGGGGAGCTGTTTTTT. Its translation: CASNYVSTGELFF.

The chain recombines TRBV21-1 with TRBJ1-1. TRBV21-1 represents a pseudogene. The CDR3 spans 13 residues. The CDR3 DNA reads TGTGCCAGCAGCAAAGATTGTCCGGGGGAAGCTTTCTTT. Translation: CASSKDCPGEAFF.

A single count supports this clone. The chain carries TRBV25-1 and TRBJ1-2; TRBD1 is a possible D gene (5 bases). Trimming stripped 3 bases from V and 4 bases from J, with 15 bases between. Germline assignment: CDR1 MGHDK and CDR2 SYGVNS. This CDR3 has 15 amino acids. The DNA of the CDR3 is TGTGCCAGCAGTGACCCAGACAGTTCGGGCTATGGCTACACCTTC. Residues: CASSDPDSSGYGYTF.

The genes are TRBV5-6 and TRBJ1-5; D is possibly TRBD1 (5 bases). This CDR3 is 12 amino acids long. CDR1 and CDR2 (germline): SGHDT, YYEEEE. The V gene lost 4 bases and the J gene lost 11 bases, with 13 bases spanning the gap. The CDR3 reads CASSLQGRAQHF. CDR3 nucleotide sequence: TGTGCCAGCAGCCTCCAGGGCCGGGCCCAGCATTTT.

The chain carries TRBV10-2 and TRBJ2-7; 7 nucleotides line up with TRBD1. CDR3 length equals 15 residues. With V trimmed by 4 bases and J by 5 bases, 11 bases remained unmatched. In germline, CDR1 is WSHSY, CDR2 SAAADI. The CDR3 DNA sequence: TGCGCCAGCAGTGCAGTGACAGGGAAAATCCACGAGCAGTACTTC. Translated: CASSAVTGKIHEQYF.

This clone appeared once. The CDR3 region has the DNA TGCGCCAGCAGCATCACAGGTTACAATGAGCAGTTCTTC. Translation gives CASSITGYNEQFF. This chain links TRBV5-1 with TRBJ2-1, with D possibly being TRBD1 (5 bases). Per the germline V gene, CDR1 is SGHRS and CDR2 is YFSETQ. Trimming took 4 bases from V and 4 from J, leaving 9 bases between them. This CDR3 contains 13 residues.

V usage is TRBV4-2 and J usage is TRBJ2-1; no clear D. The germline V and J ends were trimmed by 0 bases and 4 bases, with 10 bases remaining between them. This CDR3 comprises 15 residues. Germline V CDR1 and CDR2: LGHNA, YNFKEQ. The CDR3 sequence: CASSQDPYKYNEQFF. CDR3 DNA: TGTGCCAGCAGCCAAGATCCGTACAAGTACAATGAGCAGTTCTTC.